The next 32 T cell receptor beta chains were all read from a single sample in a study of relationships among human T cell subsets. TCR alpha and beta CDR3s were amplified from mRNA by semiquantitative ARM-PCR. ARM-PCR used tagged nested gene-specific primers, then communal superprimers for exponential amplification. One entry per CDR3 protein, called by TCRdb with MiXCR from the multiplex PCR reads. The sample shows fewer than 15,000 distinct CDR3 sequences, roughly three fifths of them seen only once. CD4+ cells were positively selected first, then anti-CD25 beads isolated CD4+CD25+ regulatory T cells. The sequencing input was Tregs sorted from blood. These receptors were collected from a man between 40 and 49 years old in good health.

The V and J genes are TRBV21-1 and TRBJ2-3; TRBD1 is the table's D call, not checked against the DNA. TRBV21-1 is classified as a pseudogene. The CDR3 is 15 amino acids. The CDR3 sequence is CASSPTGQITDTQYF. For the CDR3, the DNA is TGTGCCAGCAGTCCAACGGGACAGATCACAGATACGCAGTATTTT.

J is TRBJ2-1 and V is TRBV5-4; 7 nucleotides align to TRBD2. The V segment lost 0 bases and the J segment 7 bases; nucleotides outside the gene matches: 4. The germline V gene encodes CDR1 SGHNT and CDR2 YYREEE (reference sequence). This CDR3 region has 14 residues. CDR3 sequence: CASSLDGRENEQFF. CDR3 coding DNA: TGTGCCAGCAGCTTGGATGGGAGGGAAAATGAGCAGTTCTTC. Supplemented by reference TRBV5-4 and TRBJ2-1, the full variable domain reads ETGVTQSPTHLIKTRGQQVTLRCSSQSGHNTVSWYQQALGQGPQFIFQYYREEENGRGNFPPRFSGLQFPNYSSELNVNALELDDSALYLCASSLDGRENEQFFGPGTRLTVL.

As DNA, the CDR3 is TGCGCCAGCAGCTTAGGAGACAGTCTCACCTACGAGCAGTACTTC. Protein: CASSLGDSLTYEQYF. The chain employs TRBV5-1 and TRBJ2-7; perhaps TRBD1 as D (5 bases). The CDR3 length is 15 residues. Per the germline V gene, CDR1 is SGHRS and CDR2 is YFSETQ. V dropped 2 bases and J dropped 2 bases, with 14 bases sitting between them.

With respect to this clonotype: A read error may account for a junction end that differs from germline. This rearrangement joins TRBV2 to TRBJ1-1, with no clear D. Germline V gene lookup returns CDR1 SNHLY and CDR2 FYNNEI. CDR3 length equals 16 residues. CDR3 coding DNA: TGTGCCTGCAGTGAAAGGGCGTCAACTCCCCCCACTGAAGCTTTCTTT. Translation gives CACSERASTPPTEAFF.

Only one count was recorded for this clonotype. The CDR3, as DNA: TGTGCCAGCAGCCAATTGTCCTACGAGCAGTACTTC. As protein: CASSQLSYEQYF. This rearrangement joins TRBV3-1 to TRBJ2-7; D uncertain. Germline CDR1 LGHDT, CDR2 YNNKEL (reference sequence). V was trimmed by 2 bases and J by 1 base, leaving 3 bases between them. The CDR3 runs 12 residues.

The chain links TRBV28 to TRBJ1-1; tentatively, D is TRBD1 (6 bases). V shed 5 bases and J shed 1 base, with 14 bases lying between them. This CDR3 has 15 residues. Per germline, CDR1 MDHEN and CDR2 SYDVKM. The CDR3 reads CASSTDRQENTEAFF. CDR3 bases: TGTGCCAGCAGTACCGATCGACAGGAGAACACTGAAGCTTTCTTT.

This rearrangement joins TRBV5-4 to TRBJ1-1; 8 bases are shared with TRBD1. The ends lost 4 bases at V and 1 base at J; junction bases unmatched: 3. The CDR3 sequence is 14 residues long. CDR1 SGHNT and CDR2 YYREEE come from the germline V gene (reference sequence). The CDR3 loop reads CASSPTGGNTEAFF. CDR3 DNA sequence: TGTGCCAGCAGCCCCACAGGGGGGAACACTGAAGCTTTCTTT.

V usage is TRBV29-1 and J usage is TRBJ1-2; TRBD1 matches 7 bases. CDR3 length equals 15 residues. The V gene end was trimmed by 3 bases and the J gene end by 4 bases; junction bases not matched to a gene: 11. Germline CDR1 SQVTM, CDR2 ANQGSEA. Here the CDR3 DNA reads TGCAGCGTTGATTTGGTAGGGCAGGGGGGCTATGGCTACACCTTC. It translates to CSVDLVGQGGYGYTF.

The chain uses TRBV10-2 and TRBJ2-5; D unclear. Germline loops: CDR1 WSHSY, CDR2 SAAADI. CDR3 length equals 13 residues. The V and J ends lost 8 bases and 1 base respectively, with 11 bases between them. DNA of the CDR3: TGCGCCAGCGCTCGAAGCCCCCAAGAGACCCAGTACTTC. It specifies CASARSPQETQYF.

V and J are TRBV5-1 and TRBJ2-5; D unresolved. V lost 2 bases and J 5 bases, leaving 10 bases between the germline ends. Germline CDR1 and CDR2: SGHRS and YFSETQ. The CDR3 has 13 residues. CDR3 protein: CASSFFTGETQYF. CDR3 nucleotides: TGCGCCAGCAGCTTCTTCACTGGCGAGACCCAGTACTTC. Together with reference TRBV5-1 and TRBJ2-5, the CDR3 gives the full variable domain: KAGVTQTPRYLIKTRGQQVTLSCSPISGHRSVSWYQQTPGQGLQFLFEYFSETQRNKGNFPGRFSGRQFSNSRSEMNVSTLELGDSALYLCASSFFTGETQYFGPGTRLLVL.

V gene TRBV6-6 combines with J gene TRBJ1-5; D uncertain. Germline CDR1 MNHNY, CDR2 SVGAGI (reference sequence). Trimming stripped 7 bases from V and 7 bases from J, with 14 bases between. The CDR3 runs 13 residues. In DNA, the CDR3 is TGTGCCAGCACGATTGGGGAAGGGCAGCCCCAGCATTTT. It is translated as CASTIGEGQPQHF.

For this clonotype: One end of the junction does not line up with germline, which may come from a read error. CDR3: CSARGGNYGYTF. DNA of the CDR3: TGCAGTGCGAGAGGTGGAAACTATGGCTACACCTTC. This chain uses TRBV20-1 with TRBJ1-2; D gene unclear. CDR1 is DFQATT and CDR2 is SNEGSKA in the germline V gene (reference sequence). This CDR3 is built from 12 residues.

V and J are TRBV14 and TRBJ1-2, with a possible D match to TRBD1 (5 bases). Germline values: CDR1 SGHDN, CDR2 FVKESK. The CDR3 contains 13 residues. Trimming shortened V by 4 bases and J by 2 bases, and 8 bases separated the two germline ends. The CDR3 DNA sequence: TGTGCCAGCAGCCCGACAGTCAACTATGGCTACACCTTC. Its translation: CASSPTVNYGYTF.

V is TRBV11-2 and J is TRBJ1-6; maybe TRBD1 (5 bases). CDR1 and CDR2 from the germline V gene are SGHAT and FQNNGV. The CDR3 loop spans 16 amino acids. Trimming stripped 0 bases from V and 5 bases from J, with 11 bases between. DNA for the CDR3: TGTGCCAGCAGCTTAGAGAGGGGATGGAATAATTCACCCCTCCACTTT. Encoded protein: CASSLERGWNNSPLHF. Together with reference TRBV11-2 and TRBJ1-6, the CDR3 gives the full variable domain: EAGVAQSPRYKIIEKRQSVAFWCNPISGHATLYWYQQILGQGPKLLIQFQNNGVVDDSQLPKDRFSAERLKGVDSTLKIQPAKLEDSAVYLCASSLERGWNNSPLHFGNGTRLTVT.

V gene TRBV7-3 combines with J gene TRBJ2-3, with a possible D match to TRBD2 (6 bases). Germline V gene sequence: CDR1 SGHTA, CDR2 FQGTGA. The V end lost 5 bases, the J end lost 0 bases, and 9 bases lay between the germline ends. The CDR3 runs 14 residues. CDR3 DNA sequence: TGTGCCAGCAGCCCTCTAGCGAGCACAGATACGCAGTATTTT. Translating gives CASSPLASTDTQYF.

CDR3 nucleotides: TGTGCCATCAGTGAGTCGGGGGAGACCCAGTACTTC. Translated: CAISESGETQYF. The chain joins TRBV10-3 to TRBJ2-5; D gene unclear. This CDR3 spans 12 amino acids. V shed 0 bases and J shed 5 bases, with 4 bases lying between them. Germline V gene sequence: CDR1 ENHRY, CDR2 SYGVKD.

This chain connects TRBV5-1 to TRBJ2-4; D gene ambiguous. Trimming took off 0 bases at V and 6 bases at J, with 10 bases between the two ends. Germline CDR1 and CDR2: SGHRS and YFSETQ. This CDR3 is built from 14 residues. The CDR3 loop reads CASSLDNPANIQYF. CDR3 DNA: TGCGCCAGCAGCTTGGACAACCCGGCAAACATTCAGTACTTC.

This clonotype has a handful of counts. The J gene is TRBJ1-1, the V gene TRBV7-9; D gene ambiguous. Germline CDR1 reads SEHNR; CDR2 reads FQNEAQ (reference sequence). CDR3 length: 16 amino acids. V dropped 4 bases and J dropped 1 base, with 16 bases sitting between them. The CDR3 region has the DNA TGTGCCAGCAGCTCTCTCTGGAGAGGGCGGAACACTGAAGCTTTCTTT. This encodes CASSSLWRGRNTEAFF. The entire variable domain, with the rest obtained from reference TRBV7-9 and TRBJ1-1, is as follows: DTGVSQNPRHKITKRGQNVTFRCDPISEHNRLYWYRQTLGQGPEFLTYFQNEAQLEKSRLLSDRFSAERPKGSFSTLEIQRTEQGDSAMYLCASSSLWRGRNTEAFFGQGTRLTVV.

A word on this clonotype: A read error may account for a junction end that differs from germline. The chain joins TRBV11-1 to TRBJ2-7; the match to TRBD2 covers 11 bases. Germline assignment: CDR1 SGHAT and CDR2 FQDESV (reference sequence). The CDR3 contains 18 residues. CDR3 protein: CAGSVNAIGTSGFYEQYF. The CDR3 DNA follows: TGTGCCGGCAGCGTGAATGCTATCGGGACTAGCGGCTTCTACGAGCAGTACTTC.

The chain employs TRBV20-1 and TRBJ2-3, with TRBD1 matching over 11 bases. Germline values: CDR1 DFQATT, CDR2 SNEGSKA (reference sequence). The CDR3 totals 12 residues. CDR3 DNA sequence: TGCAGCCCGGGACAGGGGGGAGATACGCAGTATTTT. Amino acid sequence: CSPGQGGDTQYF.

The V and J genes are TRBV11-2 and TRBJ1-3; no definite D call. CDR1 is SGHAT and CDR2 is FQNNGV in the germline V gene. With 6 bases removed from V and 0 bases from J, the gap between germline ends came to 15 bases. This CDR3 comprises 16 residues. The CDR3 DNA sequence: TGTGCCAGCAGATCTCTCCGGGCCATCTCTGGAAACACCATATATTTT. This encodes CASRSLRAISGNTIYF.

This clonotype occurred a few times. The CDR3 protein is CSARDFQGAGHEQYF. CDR3 bases: TGCAGTGCTAGAGATTTTCAGGGGGCAGGCCACGAGCAGTACTTC. The chain is built from TRBV20-1 and TRBJ2-7, with 8 bases matching TRBD1. Trimming took 0 bases from V and 5 from J; bases not matched to a gene: 9. The germline gives CDR1 DFQATT, CDR2 SNEGSKA (reference sequence). The CDR3 totals 15 residues.

There are a few counts of this clonotype. V and J are TRBV5-4 and TRBJ1-6; 12 positions agree with TRBD1. The CDR3 sequence is 16 residues long. CDR1 and CDR2 (germline): SGHNT, YYREEE (reference sequence). After removal of 3 bases from V and 7 bases from J, the junction contained 5 bases not matched to a gene. The CDR3 DNA reads as TGTGCCAGCAGCTCAGGGACAGGGGGCACGAATTCACCCCTCCACTTT. As protein: CASSSGTGGTNSPLHF.

On this clonotype itself: A junction boundary mismatches the germline segment, possibly from a read error. This CDR3 reads CASNLLAGVVWSF. In DNA form, the CDR3 reads TGTGCCAGCAACTTACTAGCGGGAGTAGTTTGGAGCTTC. This chain connects TRBV28 to TRBJ2-1; 11 nucleotides agree with TRBD2. Per germline, CDR1 MDHEN and CDR2 SYDVKM. This CDR3 has 13 amino acids.

The V gene is TRBV6-5, the J gene TRBJ2-7; 7 bases are shared with TRBD1. The V segment lost 6 bases and the J segment 1 base; nucleotides outside the gene matches: 12. Per germline, CDR1 MNHEY and CDR2 SVGAGI. The CDR3 runs to 16 residues. The CDR3 reads CASRIGPGQTSYEQYF. CDR3 coding DNA: TGTGCCAGCAGGATAGGGCCGGGACAGACATCCTACGAGCAGTACTTC.

V gene TRBV24-1 combines with J gene TRBJ2-1, with 9 positions matching TRBD1. V dropped 4 bases and J dropped 8; count of bases not matched to a gene: 11. The CDR3 has 16 amino acids. Germline loops: CDR1 KGHDR, CDR2 SFDVKD. The CDR3 region has the DNA TGTGCCACCAGTGACCCCGGGACAGGGTGGCGAGATGAGCAGTTCTTC. Amino acids: CATSDPGTGWRDEQFF.

This chain links TRBV4-2 with TRBJ2-1; the match to TRBD2 covers 10 bases. Germline loops: CDR1 LGHNA, CDR2 YNFKEQ. The CDR3 has 16 amino acids. V shed 0 bases, J shed 7 bases, and the junction held 6 bases outside the gene matches. The DNA of the CDR3 is TGTGCCAGCAGCCAAGATATACTAGCGGGAAAAAATGAGCAGTTCTTC. The encoded protein is CASSQDILAGKNEQFF.

This chain links TRBV4-1 with TRBJ1-5; D is undetermined. CDR3 length: 13 amino acids. Trimming took off 4 bases at V and 8 bases at J, with 12 bases between the two ends. The germline V gene has CDR1 MGHRA and CDR2 YSYEKL. The CDR3 region has the DNA TGCGCCAGCAGCCTTCTAGGGAGCGAGCCCCAGCATTTT. It specifies CASSLLGSEPQHF.

The V call is TRBV29-1, the J call TRBJ1-1; 8 positions agree with TRBD1. CDR1 and CDR2 from the germline V gene are SQVTM and ANQGSEA. The V and J ends lost 3 bases and 5 bases, in that order; junction bases with no gene match: 8. This CDR3 spans 14 amino acids. CDR3 DNA sequence: TGCAGCGTTGACCGAACGGACAGGGCAACTGAAGCTTTCTTT. It translates to CSVDRTDRATEAFF.

CDR3 nucleotides: TGCGCCAGCAGGGCCCTAGCGGGGGTATCCTACGAGCAGTACTTC. Amino acids: CASRALAGVSYEQYF. The gene calls are TRBV10-2 and TRBJ2-7; 10 nucleotides agree with TRBD2. Trimming took 6 bases from V and 1 from J; bases not matched to a gene: 6. The CDR3 is 15 residues long. Germline V lookup: CDR1 WSHSY, CDR2 SAAADI.

This sequence joins TRBV10-2 and TRBJ2-7; weak D call: TRBD2 (5 bases). The CDR3 consists of 15 residues. With 2 bases removed from V and 0 bases from J, the gap between germline ends came to 11 bases. Germline V gene lookup returns CDR1 WSHSY and CDR2 SAAADI. The chain's CDR3 is CASSEKRLSSYEQYF. DNA of the CDR3: TGCGCCAGCAGTGAGAAGCGGCTCAGCTCCTACGAGCAGTACTTC.

The chain carries TRBV11-2 and TRBJ2-7; no firm D call. The germline gives CDR1 SGHAT, CDR2 FQNNGV. V lost 4 bases and J 2 bases, leaving 15 bases between the germline ends. CDR3 length: 15 residues. The DNA of the CDR3 is TGTGCCAGCAGCTCTATTACCGGCAACCCCTACGAGCAGTACTTC. Translation: CASSSITGNPYEQYF.